This T cell receptor (beta chain) was found in a study of identical twins. Broader study findings: Sharing of beta out-of-frame sequences by twins showed a weaker excess. Twin-shared out-of-frame alpha sequences were enriched for low generation probability.

Comments on this clonotype: Its antigen is as yet unknown.

TCRdb re-analysed the 5' RACE reads in MiXCR, keeping a single row per CDR3 protein. The table shows about 530,000 distinct CDR3 sequences, with approximately 20% occurring only once. The sample also formed part of further work on yellow fever vaccine responses in identical twins.

The clonotype comes from a woman aged 18-29 years in good health. Sample: CD4+ T cells sorted from blood.

The CDR3 sequence: CASSPPGTDNSPLHF. The CDR3, as DNA: TGTGCCAGCAGCCCGCCCGGGACAGATAATTCACCCCTCCACTTT. The V gene is TRBV11-2, the J gene TRBJ1-6; 7 bases align to TRBD1. The CDR3 is 15 residues long. Germline CDR1 reads SGHAT; CDR2 reads FQNNGV. V lost 5 bases to trimming and J lost 5 bases; unmatched junction nucleotides: 6. The whole variable domain, filled in from reference TRBV11-2 and TRBJ1-6, reads EAGVAQSPRYKIIEKRQSVAFWCNPISGHATLYWYQQILGQGPKLLIQFQNNGVVDDSQLPKDRFSAERLKGVDSTLKIQPAKLEDSAVYLCASSPPGTDNSPLHFGNGTRLTVT.